This passage covers 23 T cell receptor beta chains from one sample sequenced in a study of blood T cell repertoires in COVID-19. Sequenced by immunoSEQ multiplex PCR; TCRdb stores in-frame clones only, minus some. The table has around 300,000 clones, 90% seen once. The sample taken for sequencing was peripheral blood. Receptors were obtained from a woman aged 40 to 50 with COVID-19, enrolled during active disease.

The V gene is TRBV3-1 (or the pseudogene TRBV3-2), the J gene TRBJ1-4; TRBD1 might be the D (5 bases). The V gene lost 3 bases and the J gene lost 8 bases, with 10 bases spanning the gap. The CDR3 sequence is 13 residues long. CDR1 and CDR2 (germline): LGHDT, YNNKEL (reference sequence). Written as DNA, the CDR3 is TGTGCCAGCAGCCACGGGGGTGGGGAAAAACTGTTTTTT. This codes for CASSHGGGEKLFF.

The rearrangement joins TRBV2 to TRBJ2-7; 8 bases fit TRBD1. CDR3 length: 13 amino acids. Germline V lookup: CDR1 SNHLY, CDR2 FYNNEI. V was pared by 6 bases and J by 6 bases, with 7 bases of the junction left unmatched. CDR3 sequence: CASSLIRGREQYF. The CDR3 DNA is TGTGCCAGCAGCCTAATCAGGGGGCGCGAGCAGTACTTC.

The chain recombines TRBV5-6 with TRBJ2-1; D is perhaps TRBD2 (5 bases). Trimming shortened V by 5 bases and J by 6 bases, and 18 bases separated the two germline ends. The CDR3 covers 15 residues. Germline lookup yields CDR1 SGHDT and CDR2 YYEEEE. The CDR3 loop is CASRGGLVEANEQFF. CDR3 bases: TGTGCCAGCAGGGGCGGGCTAGTGGAGGCCAATGAGCAGTTCTTC.

The chain uses TRBV19 and TRBJ2-5, with D possibly matching TRBD2 (6 bases). The V and J ends lost 3 bases and 1 base respectively, with 12 bases between them. The germline V gene has CDR1 LNHDA and CDR2 SQIVND (reference sequence). This CDR3 region has 15 residues. The CDR3 DNA reads as TGTGCCAGTAGTATGTGGTTGGGGGGCCAAGAGACCCAGTACTTC. Its protein is CASSMWLGGQETQYF.

This clone has a handful of counts. The chain is built from TRBV28 and TRBJ2-1; 10 bases match TRBD1. The J segment lost 9 bases and the V segment lost 7 bases, leaving 12 bases of the junction unmatched. The CDR3 totals 15 residues. From germline, CDR1 is MDHEN and CDR2 SYDVKM. The CDR3 protein is CASNKPGQGLGEQFF. The DNA for the CDR3 is TGTGCCAGCAATAAACCGGGACAGGGGTTAGGTGAGCAGTTCTTC.

Worth noting for this clone: This sample also contains other DNA sequences that code for the same CDR3. The chain carries TRBV7-2 and TRBJ1-4; possible D gene TRBD1, 6 bases. V dropped 1 base and J dropped 5 bases, with 11 bases sitting between them. The CDR3 contains 15 residues. Germline CDR1 reads SGHTA; CDR2 reads FQGNSA. The DNA of the CDR3 is TGTGCCAGCAGCTTAGATCGGGGGGCGAATGAAAAACTGTTTTTT. Encoded protein: CASSLDRGANEKLFF.

The chain is built from TRBV5-1 and TRBJ2-1; 7 positions agree with TRBD2. From germline, CDR1 is SGHRS and CDR2 YFSETQ. After removal of 4 bases from V and 5 bases from J, the junction contained 3 bases not matched to a gene. The CDR3 is 13 residues long. In DNA form, the CDR3 reads TGCGCCAGCAGCCCCGGGACTAACAATGAGCAGTTCTTC. Its translation is CASSPGTNNEQFF. Full variable domain (missing parts from reference TRBV5-1 and TRBJ2-1): KAGVTQTPRYLIKTRGQQVTLSCSPISGHRSVSWYQQTPGQGLQFLFEYFSETQRNKGNFPGRFSGRQFSNSRSEMNVSTLELGDSALYLCASSPGTNNEQFFGPGTRLTVL.

This sequence joins TRBV28 and TRBJ1-1; maybe TRBD1 (6 bases). CDR1 and CDR2 (germline): MDHEN, SYDVKM. This CDR3 spans 14 amino acids. Trimming took 4 bases from V and 4 from J, leaving 13 bases between them. The CDR3: CASSWTQGATEAFF. DNA of the CDR3: TGTGCCAGCAGTTGGACACAGGGTGCCACTGAAGCTTTCTTT.

The rearrangement uses TRBV28 and TRBJ1-5; possibly TRBD1 for D (5 bases). V was shortened by 4 bases and J by 3 bases, with 13 bases between the two germline ends. CDR3 length: 15 residues. Germline V gene lookup returns CDR1 MDHEN and CDR2 SYDVKM. DNA for the CDR3: TGTGCCAGCAGTTCCCTTGGGGGGGTCAATCAGCCCCAGCATTTT. Translation: CASSSLGGVNQPQHF.

V is TRBV28 and J is TRBJ2-3, with TRBD2 identical over 9 bases. Germline V gives CDR1 MDHEN, CDR2 SYDVKM. This CDR3 comprises 17 residues. The junction had 10 bases not matched to a gene; V was cut back by 6 bases and J by 0 bases. CDR3 protein: CASSPPGGGVSTDTQYF. As DNA, the CDR3 is TGTGCCAGCAGCCCCCCGGGCGGGGGGGTAAGCACAGATACGCAGTATTTT.

V and J are TRBV15 and TRBJ1-1; perhaps TRBD1 as D (5 bases). Germline CDR1 reads LNHNV; CDR2 reads YYDKDF (reference sequence). Deletions cut 0 bases from V and 2 bases from J, with 13 bases between. The CDR3 covers 16 residues. The CDR3 DNA is TGTGCCACCAGCAGAGACAGACAGCTTTTAAACACTGAAGCTTTCTTT. Protein sequence: CATSRDRQLLNTEAFF.

The rearrangement joins TRBV29-1 to TRBJ2-3, with D uncertain. V was shortened by 0 bases and J by 0 bases, with 13 bases between the two germline ends. CDR1 is SQVTM and CDR2 is ANQGSEA in the germline V gene. The CDR3 runs 16 residues. This chain's CDR3 is CSVEDLKRSSTDTQYF. The CDR3 nucleotides are TGCAGCGTTGAAGATCTGAAGCGTTCTAGCACAGATACGCAGTATTTT.

V usage is TRBV4-2 and J usage is TRBJ2-5; tentative D call: TRBD2 (7 bases). This CDR3 spans 15 amino acids. CDR1 and CDR2 (germline): LGHNA, YNFKEQ. Trimming left V 4 bases short and J 3 bases short, with 15 bases between. Here the CDR3 reads CASSPRGGVEETQYF. CDR3 in DNA: TGTGCCAGCAGCCCAAGGGGGGGGGTTGAAGAGACCCAGTACTTC.

This clone was seen only once. V and J are TRBV18 and TRBJ1-1, with TRBD1 as a possible D gene (5 bases). The CDR3 is 15 amino acids. Per the germline V gene, CDR1 is KGHSH and CDR2 is LQKENI. Trimming shortened V by 2 bases and J by 3 bases, and 13 bases separated the two germline ends. The CDR3 DNA reads as TGTGCCAGCTCACCAAGGGGTGGCCCCGACACTGAAGCTTTCTTT. It is translated as CASSPRGGPDTEAFF.

The rearrangement links TRBV19 to TRBJ2-2; TRBD2 is a possible D gene (6 bases). The CDR3 is 14 residues long. The V gene's germline CDR1 is LNHDA and CDR2 SQIVND (reference sequence). V lost 8 bases to trimming and J lost 5 bases, with 15 bases between them. CDR3: CASESLGGTGELFF. The DNA of the CDR3 is TGTGCCAGTGAATCACTCGGGGGTACCGGGGAGCTGTTTTTT.

The chain uses TRBV2 and TRBJ1-1, with 9 bases matching TRBD1. After removal of 7 bases from V and 4 bases from J, the junction contained 7 bases not matched to a gene. This CDR3 is built from 14 residues. Germline CDR1 SNHLY, CDR2 FYNNEI. Written as DNA, the CDR3 is TGTGCCAGCACCACACAGGGGGCGGTCACTGAAGCTTTCTTT. It codes for CASTTQGAVTEAFF.

The chain combines TRBV18 with TRBJ1-5, with 8 bases aligning to TRBD1. Germline assignment: CDR1 KGHSH and CDR2 LQKENI. CDR3 length: 15 residues. After removal of 6 bases from V and 2 bases from J, the junction contained 6 bases not matched to a gene. This chain's CDR3 is CASSRPGQGNQPQHF. The CDR3 bases are TGTGCCAGCTCGCGACCGGGACAGGGCAATCAGCCCCAGCATTTT.

The rearrangement uses TRBV2 and TRBJ2-7; possible D gene TRBD2, 6 bases. This CDR3 comprises 13 residues. From germline, CDR1 is SNHLY and CDR2 FYNNEI. V gave up 9 bases and J gave up 3 bases, with 15 bases separating them. CDR3 nucleotide sequence: TGTGCCAGTAACGGGGCGGGGATCTACGAGCAGTACTTC. Its translation is CASNGAGIYEQYF. Full variable domain (rest looked up from reference TRBV2 and TRBJ2-7): EPEVTQTPSHQVTQMGQEVILRCVPISNHLYFYWYRQILGQKVEFLVSFYNNEISEKSEIFDDQFSVERPDGSNFTLKIRSTKLEDSAMYFCASNGAGIYEQYFGPGTRLTVT.

This chain connects TRBV18 to TRBJ2-1; the D gene is possibly TRBD1 (5 bases). V lost 0 bases to trimming and J lost 2 bases, with 8 bases between them. Germline loops: CDR1 KGHSH, CDR2 LQKENI. The CDR3 sequence is 15 residues long. The CDR3 coding sequence is TGTGCCAGCTCACCACCCGGACAACCCTACAATGAGCAGTTCTTC. Protein: CASSPPGQPYNEQFF.

This clone has more than one count but fewer than ten. DNA of the CDR3: TGTGCCAGCAGTCCACTATCTGGGACTGAAGCTTTCTTT. It is translated as CASSPLSGTEAFF. This chain links TRBV27 with TRBJ1-1; the D is unclear. The germline CDR1 and CDR2 sequences are MNHEY and SMNVEV (reference sequence). Between the trimmed V and J ends, which lost 5 bases and 5 bases, there was a span of 12 bases. This CDR3 is built from 13 residues.

The chain couples TRBV6-5 to TRBJ2-7, with 11 bases aligning to TRBD2. The trim removed 0 bases at V and 0 bases at J, leaving 1 base unmatched. Germline V gives CDR1 MNHEY, CDR2 SVGAGI. This CDR3 region has 16 residues. The CDR3 reads CASSYSTSGSSYEQYF. The DNA of the CDR3 is TGTGCCAGCAGTTACTCCACTAGCGGGAGCTCCTACGAGCAGTACTTC.

V and J are TRBV5-1 and TRBJ2-1; D possibly corresponds to TRBD1 (6 bases). This CDR3 contains 14 residues. In germline, CDR1 is SGHRS, CDR2 YFSETQ. Between the trimmed V and J ends, which lost 4 bases and 4 bases, there was a span of 12 bases. CDR3 protein: CASSVDSTYNEQFF. DNA of the CDR3: TGCGCCAGCAGCGTGGACAGTACGTACAATGAGCAGTTCTTC.

V and J are TRBV19 and TRBJ2-1, with 7 bases matching TRBD1. Germline-derived CDR1 and CDR2 are LNHDA and SQIVND (reference sequence). The CDR3 covers 14 residues. Trimming at V came to 7 bases and at J to 4 bases, leaving 7 bases not matched to a gene. The CDR3 protein is CASTKQGSYNEQFF. The CDR3 DNA reads TGTGCCAGTACAAAACAGGGGTCGTACAATGAGCAGTTCTTC.